A single T cell receptor (beta chain) is shown here with its context. The sample is drawn from a study of blood T cell repertoires in COVID-19. Original data processing: Amplification from reference gene primers served as the basis for estimated nucleated cell counts. Only in-frame clones appear in the TCRdb table, and some are missing; sequencing was by immunoSEQ multiplex PCR. V, J and clone size are taken as reported in that table, and D and trimming were inferred from the DNA itself. The top ten clones hold 1.4% of a sample with 60,000 to 75,000 clones, 88% of them seen once. CDR3 length: 15 amino acids. Trimming left V 0 bases short and J 1 base short, with 10 bases between. CDR1 and CDR2 (germline): MNHNS, SASEGT.

Sequencing was done on a sample of peripheral blood. The J gene is TRBJ2-7, the V gene TRBV6-1, with D possibly being TRBD1 (5 bases). This TCR was sampled from a human donor in a cohort sampled during active COVID-19. The DNA of the CDR3 is TGTGCCAGCAGTGAAGCGCTAAGGGGTTCCTACGAGCAGTACGTC. This encodes CASSEALRGSYEQYV.